The 13 T cell receptor beta chains reported below all come from one sample, sequenced in a study of T cell changes during pregnancy in multiple sclerosis. The protocol was immunoSEQ multiplex PCR, while the TCRdb copy is restricted to in-frame clones and leaves out a portion. The profile shows 50,000 to 65,000 clones, approximately 91% of them singletons. The source was peripheral blood, collected in the second trimester of pregnancy. These receptors came from a female donor with multiple sclerosis, enrolled in a pregnancy study.

This clone was observed a handful of times. This chain joins TRBV19 and TRBJ1-5; D unresolved. Germline CDR1 is LNHDA and CDR2 is SQIVND (reference sequence). The ends were cut back, 2 bases at V and 6 bases at J, with 11 bases in the middle. The CDR3 is 14 amino acids. CDR3 in amino acids: CASSIRGILQPQHF. Written as DNA, the CDR3 is TGTGCCAGTAGTATAAGAGGGATCCTTCAGCCCCAGCATTTT.

The chain has TRBV10-1 and TRBJ1-1, with D tentatively TRBD1 (5 bases). The V gene lost 0 bases and the J gene lost 5 bases, with 13 bases spanning the gap. The CDR3 contains 15 residues. From germline, CDR1 is WNHNN and CDR2 SYGVQD (reference sequence). As DNA, the CDR3 is TGCGCCAGCAGTGAGTCGGTGCAGGGATTGACTGAAGCTTTCTTT. It is translated as CASSESVQGLTEAFF.

The rearrangement joins TRBV2 to TRBJ2-2; D perhaps matches TRBD2 (5 bases). This CDR3 has 13 residues. Germline V CDR1 and CDR2: SNHLY, FYNNEI. The germline V and J ends were trimmed by 6 bases and 2 bases, with 7 bases remaining between them. CDR3 nucleotide sequence: TGTGCCAGCAGGGACTTCAACACCGGGGAGCTGTTTTTT. Translation: CASRDFNTGELFF. Full variable domain (outside the CDR3, taken from reference TRBV2 and TRBJ2-2): EPEVTQTPSHQVTQMGQEVILRCVPISNHLYFYWYRQILGQKVEFLVSFYNNEISEKSEIFDDQFSVERPDGSNFTLKIRSTKLEDSAMYFCASRDFNTGELFFGEGSRLTVL.

The CDR3 spells CAISDGPARNVLTF. CDR3 DNA: TGTGCCATCAGTGATGGGCCAGCCCGCAACGTCCTGACTTTC. V is TRBV10-3 and J is TRBJ2-6; D is unclear. The CDR3 loop spans 14 amino acids. CDR1 is ENHRY, CDR2 SYGVKD, per germline. V lost 3 bases and J 9 bases, leaving 12 bases between the germline ends.

This clone has only one observation. The chain couples TRBV30 to TRBJ2-5; the D is unclear. This CDR3 contains 13 residues. The germline V and J ends were trimmed by 2 bases and 1 base, with 8 bases remaining between them. The germline CDR1 and CDR2 sequences are GTSNPN and SVGIG (reference sequence). The CDR3 nucleotides read TGTGCCTGGAGTCTTTCCAGCCAAGAGACCCAGTACTTC. Its protein is CAWSLSSQETQYF.

This chain joins TRBV4-1 and TRBJ2-6; D gene unclear. Germline CDR1 and CDR2: MGHRA and YSYEKL. V was pared by 0 bases and J by 0 bases, with 9 bases between. The CDR3 extends over 17 amino acids. CDR3 protein: CASSQDRPGSGANVLTF. CDR3 in DNA: TGCGCCAGCAGCCAAGATCGTCCGGGCTCTGGGGCCAACGTCCTGACTTTC.

The genes are TRBV2 and TRBJ1-5; the D gene is possibly TRBD1 (5 bases). The germline CDR1 and CDR2 sequences are SNHLY and FYNNEI. The CDR3 is made up of 15 amino acids. V was trimmed by 4 bases and J by 5 bases, leaving 15 bases between them. As DNA, the CDR3 is TGTGCCAGCAGTGGTCCCAGGGCTGGGTATCAGCCCCAGCATTTT. This sequence encodes CASSGPRAGYQPQHF.

The CDR3 coding sequence is TGTGCCAGCTCACGGAGGGGCCCCGGCGGGGTGAACACTGAAGCTTTCTTT. The encoded protein is CASSRRGPGGVNTEAFF. This chain joins TRBV18 and TRBJ1-1; a possible D gene is TRBD1 (5 bases). The CDR3 spans 17 residues. CDR1 is KGHSH and CDR2 is LQKENI in the germline V gene. Trimming shortened V by 4 bases and J by 0 bases, and 18 bases separated the two germline ends. Based on the CDR3 plus reference TRBV18 and TRBJ1-1, the full variable domain is NAGVMQNPRHLVRRRGQEARLRCSPMKGHSHVYWYRQLPEEGLKFMVYLQKENIIDESGMPKERFSAEFPKEGPSILRIQQVVRGDSAAYFCASSRRGPGGVNTEAFFGQGTRLTVV.

This chain connects TRBV29-1 to TRBJ1-2; D is unresolved. This CDR3 spans 13 amino acids. V lost 7 bases and J 3 bases, leaving 15 bases between the germline ends. Germline V CDR1 and CDR2: SQVTM, ANQGSEA. In nucleotides, the CDR3 is TGCAGCGCCACCCGAGGGTCGGACTATGGCTACACCTTC. Translating gives CSATRGSDYGYTF. Based on the CDR3 plus reference TRBV29-1 and TRBJ1-2, the full variable domain is SAVISQKPSRDICQRGTSLTIQCQVDSQVTMMFWYRQQPGQSLTLIATANQGSEATYESGFVIDKFPISRPNLTFSTLTVSNMSPEDSSIYLCSATRGSDYGYTFGSGTRLTVV.

This sequence joins TRBV7-9 and TRBJ2-3, with TRBD1 matching over 7 bases. This CDR3 comprises 15 residues. With 2 bases clipped from V and 4 bases from J, the junction kept 6 bases outside the gene matches. Germline V gives CDR1 SEHNR, CDR2 FQNEAQ (reference sequence). The chain's CDR3 is CASSLNPRGPDTQYF. CDR3 in DNA: TGTGCCAGCAGCTTAAATCCTAGGGGGCCAGATACGCAGTATTTT. Combining the CDR3 with reference TRBV7-9 and TRBJ2-3 gives the whole variable domain DTGVSQNPRHKITKRGQNVTFRCDPISEHNRLYWYRQTLGQGPEFLTYFQNEAQLEKSRLLSDRFSAERPKGSFSTLEIQRTEQGDSAMYLCASSLNPRGPDTQYFGPGTRLTVL.

The chain uses TRBV19 and TRBJ2-3; possibly TRBD1 for D (6 bases). V lost 1 base to trimming and J lost 6 bases, with 14 bases between them. Germline V lookup: CDR1 LNHDA, CDR2 SQIVND (reference sequence). The CDR3 runs 15 residues. In nucleotides, the CDR3 is TGTGCCAGTAGTATAGGGGGGCCCCCCGTGGATACGCAGTATTTT. This translates into CASSIGGPPVDTQYF.

The rearrangement joins TRBV2 to TRBJ2-1; TRBD2 matches at 15 bases. This CDR3 is 15 amino acids long. Trimming at V came to 6 bases and at J to 8 bases, leaving 5 bases not matched to a gene. Germline V lookup: CDR1 SNHLY, CDR2 FYNNEI. The CDR3 region has the DNA TGTGCCAGCAGGATGGGGACTAGCGGGGGGTATGAGCAGTTCTTC. Amino acid sequence: CASRMGTSGGYEQFF.

The chain links TRBV6-1 to TRBJ1-6; 8 bases are shared with TRBD1. CDR1 MNHNS and CDR2 SASEGT come from the germline V gene. The CDR3 loop spans 16 amino acids. With 2 bases clipped from V and 10 bases from J, the junction kept 10 bases outside the gene matches. CDR3 in DNA: TGTGCCAGCAGTGAATGGGATGGACAGGGTGAATCACCCCTCCACTTT. This codes for CASSEWDGQGESPLHF.